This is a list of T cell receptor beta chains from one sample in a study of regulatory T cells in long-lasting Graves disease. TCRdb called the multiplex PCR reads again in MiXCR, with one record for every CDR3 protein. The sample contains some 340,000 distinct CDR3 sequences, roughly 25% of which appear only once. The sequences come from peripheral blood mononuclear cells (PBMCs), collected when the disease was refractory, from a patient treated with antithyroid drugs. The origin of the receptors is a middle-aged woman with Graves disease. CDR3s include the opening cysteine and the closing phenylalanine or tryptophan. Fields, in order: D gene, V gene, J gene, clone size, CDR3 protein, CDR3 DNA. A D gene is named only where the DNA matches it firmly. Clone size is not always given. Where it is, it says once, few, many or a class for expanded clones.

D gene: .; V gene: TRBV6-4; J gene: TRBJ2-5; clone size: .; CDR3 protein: CASSYSAGSETQYF; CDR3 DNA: TGTGCCAGCAGTTACTCAGCAGGATCTGAGACCCAGTACTTC
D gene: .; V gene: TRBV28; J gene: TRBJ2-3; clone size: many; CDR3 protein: CASKVGISTDTQYF; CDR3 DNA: TGTGCCAGCAAGGTGGGGATTAGCACAGATACGCAGTATTTT
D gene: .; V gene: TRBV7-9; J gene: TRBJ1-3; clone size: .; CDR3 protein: CASSLNTGNTIYF; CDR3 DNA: TGTGCCAGCAGCTTGAACACTGGAAACACCATATATTTT
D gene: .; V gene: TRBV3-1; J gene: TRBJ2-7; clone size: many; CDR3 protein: CASSQQDLSYEQYF; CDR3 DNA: TGTGCCAGCAGCCAACAAGACTTGTCCTACGAGCAGTACTTC
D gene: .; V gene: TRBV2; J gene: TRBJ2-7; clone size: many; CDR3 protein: CASSEEVVDEQYF; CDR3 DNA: TGTGCCAGCAGTGAGGAGGTCGTCGACGAGCAGTACTTC
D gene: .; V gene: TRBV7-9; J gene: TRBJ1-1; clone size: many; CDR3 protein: CASGPAPRRTEAFF; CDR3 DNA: TGTGCCAGCGGACCCGCCCCCCGTAGGACTGAAGCTTTCTTT
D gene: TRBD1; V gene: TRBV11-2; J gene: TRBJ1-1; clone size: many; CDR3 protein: CASSWTGGNTEAFF; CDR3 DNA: TGTGCCAGCAGCTGGACAGGGGGGAACACTGAAGCTTTCTTT
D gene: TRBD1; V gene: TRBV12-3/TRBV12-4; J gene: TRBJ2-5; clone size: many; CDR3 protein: CASRGQGTRSETQYF; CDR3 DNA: TGTGCCAGCAGAGGACAGGGCACGCGGTCAGAGACCCAGTACTTC
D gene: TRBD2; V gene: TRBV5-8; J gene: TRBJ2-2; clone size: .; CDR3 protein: CASSSAGTSGGNTGELFF; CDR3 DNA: TGTGCCAGCAGCTCTGCCGGGACTAGTGGTGGGAACACCGGGGAGCTGTTTTTT
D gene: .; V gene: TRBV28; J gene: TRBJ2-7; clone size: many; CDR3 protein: CASSLSRLGPGGRDGSYEQYF; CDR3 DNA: TGTGCCAGCAGTTTAAGTCGACTGGGTCCCGGGGGACGGGACGGATCCTACGAGCAGTACTTC
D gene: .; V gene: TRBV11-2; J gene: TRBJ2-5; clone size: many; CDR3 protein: CASSLQGGTPGYF; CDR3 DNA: TGTGCCAGCAGCCTGCAGGGTGGCACTCCTGGGTACTTC
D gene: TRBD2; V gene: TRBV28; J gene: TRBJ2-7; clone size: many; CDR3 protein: CASSNIAGTPYEQYF; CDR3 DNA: TGTGCCAGCAGTAATATAGCGGGAACCCCCTACGAGCAGTACTTC
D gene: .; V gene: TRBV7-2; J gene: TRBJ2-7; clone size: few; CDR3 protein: CASSLPFPKSREQYF; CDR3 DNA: TGTGCCAGCAGCTTACCTTTCCCAAAGTCACGCGAGCAGTACTTC
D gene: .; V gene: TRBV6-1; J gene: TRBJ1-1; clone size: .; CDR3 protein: CASSDIRGGTEAFF; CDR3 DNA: TGTGCCAGCAGCGACATCAGGGGCGGCACTGAAGCTTTCTTT
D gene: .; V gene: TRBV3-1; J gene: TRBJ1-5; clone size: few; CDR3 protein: CASSRGLVNQPQHF; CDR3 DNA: TGTGCCAGCAGCCGGGGACTAGTGAATCAGCCCCAGCATTTT
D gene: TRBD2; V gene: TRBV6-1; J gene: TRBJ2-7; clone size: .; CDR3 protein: CASRPGGRRRYEQYF; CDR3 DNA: TGTGCCAGCAGACCGGGGGGGAGAAGAAGGTACGAGCAGTACTTC
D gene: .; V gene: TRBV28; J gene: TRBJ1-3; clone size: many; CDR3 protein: CASSFTGGNTIYF; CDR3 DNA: TGTGCCAGCAGTTTTACGGGTGGAAACACCATATATTTT
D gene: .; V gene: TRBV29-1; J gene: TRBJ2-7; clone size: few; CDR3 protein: CSVEVSRRTGEQYF; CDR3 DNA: TGCAGCGTTGAAGTCTCCAGAAGGACTGGCGAGCAGTACTTC
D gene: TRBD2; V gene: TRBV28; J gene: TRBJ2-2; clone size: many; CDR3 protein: CASSFSSGNTGELFF; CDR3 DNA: TGTGCCAGCAGTTTCTCTAGCGGGAACACCGGGGAGCTGTTTTTT
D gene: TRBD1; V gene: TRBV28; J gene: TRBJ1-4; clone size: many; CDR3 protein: CASSGTGGAANEKLFF; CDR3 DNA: TGTGCCAGCAGTGGGACAGGGGGCGCCGCTAATGAAAAACTGTTTTTT
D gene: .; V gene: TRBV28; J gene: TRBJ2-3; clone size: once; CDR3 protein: CATSPDTDTQYF; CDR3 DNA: TGTGCCACCAGCCCTGACACAGATACGCAGTATTTT
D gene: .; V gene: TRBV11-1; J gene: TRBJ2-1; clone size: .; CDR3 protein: CASARTTSYNEQFF; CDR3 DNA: TGTGCCAGCGCGAGGACTACCTCCTACAATGAGCAGTTCTTC
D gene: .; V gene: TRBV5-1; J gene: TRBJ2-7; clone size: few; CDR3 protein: CASSYGTSRVYEQYF; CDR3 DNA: TGCGCCAGCAGCTACGGGACAAGCCGAGTCTACGAGCAGTACTTC
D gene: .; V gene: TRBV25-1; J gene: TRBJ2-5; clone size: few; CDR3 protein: CASSGRGATGPQETQYF; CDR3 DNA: TGTGCCAGCAGTGGAAGGGGTGCCACCGGCCCCCAAGAGACCCAGTACTTC
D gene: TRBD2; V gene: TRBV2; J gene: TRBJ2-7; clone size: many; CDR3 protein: CASRLVAGGYEQYF; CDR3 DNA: TGTGCCAGCAGATTGGTAGCGGGAGGGTACGAGCAGTACTTC
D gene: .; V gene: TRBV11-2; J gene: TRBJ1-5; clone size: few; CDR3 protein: CASSLGSGGGNQPQHF; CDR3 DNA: TGTGCCAGCAGCTTAGGGTCGGGGGGGGGAAACCAGCCCCAGCATTTT